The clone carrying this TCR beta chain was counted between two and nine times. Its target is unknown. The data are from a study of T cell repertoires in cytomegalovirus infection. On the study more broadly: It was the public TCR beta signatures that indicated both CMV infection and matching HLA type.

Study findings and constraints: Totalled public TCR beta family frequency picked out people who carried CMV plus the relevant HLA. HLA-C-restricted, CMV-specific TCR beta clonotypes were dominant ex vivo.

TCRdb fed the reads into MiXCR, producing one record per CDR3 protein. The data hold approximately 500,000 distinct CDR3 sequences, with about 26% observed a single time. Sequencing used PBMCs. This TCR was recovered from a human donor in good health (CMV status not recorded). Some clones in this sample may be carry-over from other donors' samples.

As DNA, the CDR3 is TGTGCCACCAGTCAACCGGGAGGGAGCACTGAAGCTTTCTTT. It translates to CATSQPGGSTEAFF. The chain is built from TRBV24-1 and TRBJ1-1; D remains unclear. Trimming removed 6 bases from V and 4 bases from J, with 14 bases in between. The CDR3 has 14 residues. CDR1 is KGHDR and CDR2 is SFDVKD in the germline V gene.